This entry is about one TCR beta chain. The sample belongs to a study of T cells in localized non-small cell lung cancer. Data came from immunoSEQ multiplex PCR; TCRdb stores just in-frame clones and leaves some out. The repertoire holds about 59,000 clones, with roughly nine tenths as singletons. From germline, CDR1 is SGHKS and CDR2 YYEKEE (reference sequence). With 6 bases clipped from V and 4 bases from J, the junction kept 7 bases outside the gene matches. The CDR3 has 13 amino acids. The V and J genes are TRBV5-5 and TRBJ2-7; 7 positions match TRBD2. The sequencing here drew on peripheral blood, taken before any cancer treatment. This TCR derives from a man aged 40 to 70 with stage I lung adenocarcinoma. The CDR3 reads CASTLGGTYEQYF. DNA for the CDR3: TGTGCCAGCACCCTGGGGGGGACGTACGAGCAGTACTTC.